The following is a TCR beta chain sequence with its context. The data stem from a study of blood T cell repertoires in COVID-19. Study summary: The United States, Italy and Spain supplied acute and convalescent COVID-19 samples. PBMCs, B-cell-depleted T cells, or T cells were the source of the cDNA or gDNA that made up the material.

Germline assignment: CDR1 MNHNY and CDR2 SVGAGI (reference sequence). After removal of 4 bases from V and 7 bases from J, the junction contained 9 bases not matched to a gene. The CDR3 covers 14 residues. Authors' methods: Amplification of reference gene primers provided the estimated nucleated cell counts. Method: immunoSEQ multiplex PCR; TCRdb's copy keeps in-frame clones and lacks some. From that table come the V and J calls and clone size; the DNA was used to work out D and trimming. The profile shows 150,000 to 250,000 clones, 80% to 85% of them singletons. The rearrangement links TRBV6-6 to TRBJ1-2, with 7 bases fitting TRBD1. This TCR came from a man between 40 and 49 years old who had recovered from COVID-19. The sample was PBMCs or T cells enriched from blood (not recorded which). The DNA for the CDR3 is TGTGCCAGCAGTTTCCCGGACAGGACGGGTGGCTACACCTTC. Encoded protein: CASSFPDRTGGYTF.